Below are 24 T cell receptor beta chains sequenced from a single sample in a study of OX40 agonist ivuxolimab in advanced cancers. The library was produced with the immunoSEQ multiplex PCR assay. What TCRdb holds here is the immuneACCESS table cut down to in-frame rearrangements. Part of the clones is not present; checked against another copy, under half of the missing clones reflect an unresolved V gene, and the others are unexplained. Here the sample has approximately 64,000 clones; roughly nine tenths occur a single time. Roughly 0.66% of the sample comes from the top ten. The specimen was CD4+ or CD8+ T cells sorted from blood, collected in a trial of the OX40 agonist ivuxolimab. The receptors derive from an adult with an advanced solid tumor such as melanoma, head and neck, liver or kidney cancer.

This clone appeared once. The CDR3 bases are TGTGCCAGCAGTCCACCAGGACAGGGGAGGCAGTTCTTC. Its translation is CASSPPGQGRQFF. This rearrangement joins TRBV28 to TRBJ2-1; 9 bases fit TRBD1. V shed 5 bases and J 12 bases; nucleotides not matched to a gene: 8. CDR1 MDHEN and CDR2 SYDVKM come from the germline V gene. The CDR3 length is 13 residues.

This sequence joins TRBV5-4 and TRBJ2-7; maybe TRBD2 (5 bases). Looked up from germline, CDR1 is SGHNT and CDR2 is YYREEE (reference sequence). The CDR3 length is 13 residues. The ends were cut back, 3 bases at V and 4 bases at J, with 11 bases in the middle. The CDR3 reads CASSSQDFYEQYF. As DNA, the CDR3 is TGTGCCAGCAGCTCCCAGGACTTTTACGAGCAGTACTTC.

This clone is a singleton in its sample. The chain combines TRBV5-1 with TRBJ2-7; tentatively, D is TRBD1 (6 bases). Trimming took 0 bases from V and 3 from J, leaving 10 bases between them. The CDR3 spans 14 residues. The V gene's germline CDR1 is SGHRS and CDR2 YFSETQ. CDR3 sequence: CASSLGQAFYEQYF. CDR3 DNA: TGCGCCAGCAGCTTGGGACAGGCCTTCTACGAGCAGTACTTC.

This clone was counted a single time. The chain employs TRBV19 and TRBJ1-5, with 7 bases identical to TRBD1. This CDR3 comprises 15 residues. Germline CDR1 is LNHDA and CDR2 is SQIVND (reference sequence). The trim removed 7 bases at V and 1 base at J, leaving 7 bases unmatched. The CDR3 DNA follows: TGTGCCAGTAATTTACAGGGGCCGAGCAATCAGCCCCAGCATTTT. Protein: CASNLQGPSNQPQHF.

The V and J genes are TRBV5-1 and TRBJ2-1; 7 bases are shared with TRBD2. Trimming removed 5 bases from V and 8 bases from J; junction bases left unmatched: 19. The germline V gene has CDR1 SGHRS and CDR2 YFSETQ. The CDR3 has 17 residues. The DNA for the CDR3 is TGCGCCAGCAGGCTCGGACTGGCGGCGGGAGTACTCCATGAGCAGTTCTTC. This codes for CASRLGLAAGVLHEQFF.

V and J are TRBV11-3 and TRBJ2-1, with a tentative D call TRBD2 (6 bases). Germline lookup yields CDR1 SGHNT and CDR2 YENEEA. Between the trimmed V and J ends, which lost 3 bases and 3 bases, there was a span of 12 bases. The CDR3 is 15 residues long. Here the CDR3 DNA reads TGTGCCAGCAGCTTGAGCGGGCCTAGCTACAATGAGCAGTTCTTC. This translates into CASSLSGPSYNEQFF.

The chain couples TRBV6-5 to TRBJ1-2; D gene ambiguous. This CDR3 is 12 amino acids long. Germline V CDR1 and CDR2: MNHEY, SVGAGI. V gave up 5 bases and J gave up 8 bases, with 12 bases separating them. CDR3 amino acids: CASSKALGGYTF. Written as DNA, the CDR3 is TGTGCCAGCAGTAAGGCCCTGGGCGGCTACACCTTC.

V gene TRBV7-2 combines with J gene TRBJ2-3; 7 bases match TRBD2. V was clipped by 1 base and J by 1 base; unmatched bases: 2. The CDR3 has 15 amino acids. Germline V gene lookup returns CDR1 SGHTA and CDR2 FQGNSA. The CDR3, as DNA: TGTGCCAGCAGCTTAGGAACTAGCGGCACAGATACGCAGTATTTT. Protein: CASSLGTSGTDTQYF.

CDR3 protein: CAISESEVQETQYF. In nucleotides, the CDR3 is TGTGCCATCAGTGAGTCGGAGGTCCAAGAGACCCAGTACTTC. The chain joins TRBV10-3 to TRBJ2-5; a possible D gene is TRBD2 (5 bases). V lost 0 bases to trimming and J lost 1 base, with 6 bases between them. The length of the CDR3 is 14 residues. Per germline, CDR1 ENHRY and CDR2 SYGVKD.

This chain joins TRBV7-3 and TRBJ2-5; 10 bases agree with TRBD1. Germline lookup yields CDR1 SGHTA and CDR2 FQGTGA. The CDR3 spans 17 residues. Trimming at V came to 5 bases and at J to 5 bases, leaving 14 bases not matched to a gene. The CDR3 DNA sequence: TGTGCCAGCAGCGTGACAGGGGGCGCGAGATGGAATGAGACCCAGTACTTC. It specifies CASSVTGGARWNETQYF.

The CDR3 reads CASSQDSWGGPQHF. CDR3 DNA: TGTGCCAGCAGCCAAGATAGTTGGGGGGGCCCCCAGCATTTT. The J gene is TRBJ1-5, the V gene TRBV4-2, with a tentative D call TRBD1 (6 bases). CDR1 is LGHNA and CDR2 is YNFKEQ in the germline V gene. The CDR3 has 14 amino acids. Trimming shortened V by 0 bases and J by 10 bases, and 13 bases separated the two germline ends.

This clone was observed a few times. This chain connects TRBV5-4 to TRBJ1-2, with 8 bases fitting TRBD1. The junction had 9 bases not matched to a gene; V was cut back by 3 bases and J by 8 bases. CDR3 length: 14 residues. Germline CDR1 SGHNT, CDR2 YYREEE (reference sequence). CDR3: CASSSGQGRGGYTF. In DNA form, the CDR3 reads TGTGCCAGCAGCTCAGGACAGGGCCGGGGAGGCTACACCTTC.

The genes are TRBV18 and TRBJ2-7; TRBD2 is a possible D gene (5 bases). The germline CDR1 and CDR2 sequences are KGHSH and LQKENI. The ends were cut back, 3 bases at V and 5 bases at J, with 11 bases in the middle. This CDR3 has 13 residues. Here the CDR3 reads CASSPGRGNEQYF. CDR3 in DNA: TGTGCCAGCTCACCGGGGAGAGGCAACGAGCAGTACTTC.

This chain connects TRBV5-4 to TRBJ1-6; 10 bases align to TRBD1. The germline CDR1 and CDR2 sequences are SGHNT and YYREEE (reference sequence). There are 14 residues in the CDR3. Trimming removed 7 bases from V and 5 bases from J; junction bases left unmatched: 3. The CDR3 DNA reads TGTGCCAGCCGGACAGGGGGAAATAATTCACCCCTCCACTTT. It specifies CASRTGGNNSPLHF.

The V gene is TRBV28, the J gene TRBJ2-2; TRBD2 agrees at 8 bases. V shed 11 bases and J 7 bases; nucleotides not matched to a gene: 9. The germline gives CDR1 MDHEN, CDR2 SYDVKM. CDR3 length equals 13 residues. In nucleotides, the CDR3 is TGTGCCTCTCGGTCAGCGGGAGTCGGGGAGCTGTTTTTT. Encoded protein: CASRSAGVGELFF. The whole variable domain, filled in from reference TRBV28 and TRBJ2-2, reads DVKVTQSSRYLVKRTGEKVFLECVQDMDHENMFWYRQDPGLGLRLIYFSYDVKMKEKGDIPEGYSVSREKKERFSLILESASTNQTSMYLCASRSAGVGELFFGEGSRLTVL.

V and J are TRBV30 and TRBJ2-7, with 15 bases lining up with TRBD2. V shed 4 bases, J shed 0 bases, and the junction held 7 bases outside the gene matches. There are 17 residues in the CDR3. Germline-derived CDR1 and CDR2 are GTSNPN and SVGIG (reference sequence). The CDR3 sequence: CAWTGLAGGWDSYEQYF. CDR3 nucleotide sequence: TGTGCCTGGACCGGACTAGCGGGAGGGTGGGACTCCTACGAGCAGTACTTC.

The chain couples TRBV10-3 to TRBJ2-5; TRBD2 aligns across 7 bases. V was pared by 3 bases and J by 4 bases, with 2 bases of the junction left unmatched. The germline CDR1 and CDR2 sequences are ENHRY and SYGVKD. There are 13 residues in the CDR3. The CDR3 sequence is CAISDTGGETQYF. DNA for the CDR3: TGTGCCATCAGTGACACGGGGGGAGAGACCCAGTACTTC.

The chain joins TRBV30 to TRBJ1-2; D is possibly TRBD1 (5 bases). The CDR3 totals 14 residues. V shed 3 bases and J shed 3 bases, with 14 bases lying between them. CDR1 and CDR2 (germline): GTSNPN, SVGIG (reference sequence). The CDR3 DNA reads TGTGCCTGGAGGGAGCAGGGAAATCACTATGGCTACACCTTC. Amino acid sequence: CAWREQGNHYGYTF.

The chain is built from TRBV10-1 and TRBJ2-1; 8 bases are shared with TRBD1. The CDR3 extends over 18 amino acids. V trimming: 6 bases; J trimming: 0 bases; junction bases outside the gene matches: 13. Germline CDR1 and CDR2: WNHNN and SYGVQD (reference sequence). The CDR3 nucleotides are TGCGCCAGCAGCAATACCGGGACAGGCGACACCTCCTACAATGAGCAGTTCTTC. Translation: CASSNTGTGDTSYNEQFF.

The chain links TRBV14 to TRBJ2-4; TRBD1 is a possible D gene (6 bases). With 1 base removed from V and 5 bases from J, the gap between germline ends came to 9 bases. The length of the CDR3 is 14 residues. Per germline, CDR1 SGHDN and CDR2 FVKESK. Here the CDR3 reads CASSQAAGENIQYF. The CDR3 coding sequence is TGTGCCAGCAGCCAAGCAGCAGGGGAAAACATTCAGTACTTC.

The rearrangement joins TRBV6-5 to TRBJ2-4; no reliable D call. V was shortened by 6 bases and J by 1 base, with 7 bases between the two germline ends. The CDR3 spans 13 residues. CDR1 and CDR2 (germline): MNHEY, SVGAGI. CDR3 in amino acids: CASRLGAKNIQYF. CDR3 sequence (DNA): TGTGCCAGCAGACTGGGCGCCAAAAACATTCAGTACTTC.

This sequence joins TRBV18 and TRBJ1-2; 7 nucleotides match TRBD1. The CDR3 is 14 residues long. Per the germline V gene, CDR1 is KGHSH and CDR2 is LQKENI. J gave up 8 bases and V 4 bases, and 10 bases lay outside the gene matches. The CDR3 region has the DNA TGTGCCAGCTCACGAAGGACAGGTGGCGAAGGCTACACCTTC. It specifies CASSRRTGGEGYTF.

The chain carries TRBV29-1 and TRBJ2-1, with TRBD1 identical over 10 bases. The germline CDR1 and CDR2 sequences are SQVTM and ANQGSEA. V trimming: 3 bases; J trimming: 14 bases; junction bases outside the gene matches: 4. The CDR3 length is 11 residues. The CDR3 loop reads CSVDAGTGEFF. DNA of the CDR3: TGCAGCGTTGATGCGGGGACAGGGGAGTTCTTC.

This chain uses TRBV5-4 with TRBJ2-7; D might be TRBD1 (6 bases). This CDR3 is built from 15 residues. V lost 4 bases and J 6 bases, leaving 20 bases between the germline ends. Germline values: CDR1 SGHNT, CDR2 YYREEE (reference sequence). CDR3 nucleotide sequence: TGTGCCAGCAGCCCACACACAGGGACCGGTTCCGAGCAGTACTTC. Its protein is CASSPHTGTGSEQYF.